This TCR beta chain is from a study of blood T cell repertoires in COVID-19. As for the study in general: COVID-19 samples from acute and convalescent phases originated in the United States, Italy and Spain. In each case, the material was cDNA or gDNA derived from T cells, B-cell-depleted T cells, or PBMCs.

The CDR3 contains 14 residues. Germline lookup yields CDR1 SQVTM and CDR2 ANQGSEA. The V segment lost 2 bases and the J segment 5 bases; nucleotides outside the gene matches: 6. Generated by immunoSEQ multiplex PCR, the TCRdb table keeps only in-frame clones and is missing some. Of about 220,000 clones detected, around 80% appear once; the ten largest clones hold around 7.7%. This clone turned up a few times. Sequencing input: peripheral blood. The chain is built from TRBV29-1 and TRBJ2-5; 9 bases fit TRBD2. The TCR sequence derives from a woman in her 70s with acute or convalescent COVID-19. In DNA form, the CDR3 reads TGCAGCGTTGAAATGAGCGCGGGGGGGGAGACCCAGTACTTC. It encodes CSVEMSAGGETQYF.